This T cell receptor (beta chain) was obtained from a study of CD8+ T cells in alopecia areata. A word on this clone: Antigen specificity is unknown.

Points from the study as a whole: While tofacitinib was given, many expanded lesional clones persisted in scalp and blood.

Treatment described: oral pan-JAK inhibitor, 5-10 mg twice daily. As the sequencing template, cDNA was produced by extracting RNA and reverse transcribing it. Generated by immunoSEQ multiplex PCR, the TCRdb table keeps only in-frame clones and is missing some. In the table there are roughly 110,000 clones, roughly 50% of which are singletons. Germline-derived CDR1 and CDR2 are LGHNA and YSLEER. V was clipped by 4 bases and J by 4 bases; unmatched bases: 5. This CDR3 comprises 16 residues. The TCR sequence derives from a human donor with alopecia areata. V is TRBV4-3 and J is TRBJ2-1, with 12 bases lining up with TRBD2. Sequencing used CD8+ T cells sorted from blood, obtained at week 24, from a patient treated with tofacitinib. As DNA, the CDR3 is TGCGCCAGCAGCCCTTCTAGCGGGGGGGCATACAATGAGCAGTTCTTC. This gives the protein CASSPSSGGAYNEQFF.